This entry lists 22 T cell receptor beta chains sequenced from one sample in a study of T-cell reconstitution after alpha-beta-depleted transplantation in children. The library targeted TCRbeta and was prepared with unique molecular identifiers. MiXCR, run by TCRdb on the PCR reads, gives a single entry per CDR3 protein. The table shows hundreds of thousands of distinct CDR3 sequences, with 16% occurring only once. The material sequenced was PBMCs from the stem cell graft donor, taken from the stem cell graft. Every receptor here comes from a human donor who donated a stem cell graft to a child with acute myeloid leukemia.

The gene calls are TRBV24-1 and TRBJ2-2; D possibly matches TRBD1 or TRBD2 (5 bases each). Between the trimmed V and J ends, which lost 1 base and 4 bases, there was a span of 9 bases. Per germline, CDR1 KGHDR and CDR2 SFDVKD. The CDR3 has 15 amino acids. The CDR3 region has the DNA TGTGCCACCAGTGATTTCCGGGGCTCCACCGGGGAGCTGTTTTTT. Translating gives CATSDFRGSTGELFF.

This clonotype was detected many times. The rearrangement uses TRBV20-1 and TRBJ1-4; D perhaps matches TRBD1 (6 bases). Per germline, CDR1 DFQATT and CDR2 SNEGSKA (reference sequence). V was cut by 5 bases and J by 8 bases, with 12 bases left in between. The CDR3 runs 12 residues. CDR3 coding DNA: TGCAGTGCTCAAGGGGGGTCGGAAAAACTGTTTTTT. This gives the protein CSAQGGSEKLFF.

In this sample, this clonotype turned up many times. The V call is TRBV20-1, the J call TRBJ1-3; no firm D call. V lost 6 bases, J lost 8 bases, and 17 bases lay in between. The germline V gene encodes CDR1 DFQATT and CDR2 SNEGSKA (reference sequence). This CDR3 has 13 amino acids. CDR3 DNA: TGCAGTGCCACCGCGTCGGGGTGGGACACCATATATTTT. Protein sequence: CSATASGWDTIYF.

This clonotype was found a few times. V is TRBV10-3 and J is TRBJ2-5; a weak D match, TRBD2 (5 bases). The V end was cut by 5 bases, the J end by 0 bases, with 10 bases between. The CDR3 length is 14 residues. CDR1 and CDR2 from the germline V gene are ENHRY and SYGVKD. Here the CDR3 DNA reads TGTGCCATCAGTTCTCCCGGGGACCAAGAGACCCAGTACTTC. It translates to CAISSPGDQETQYF.

This clonotype showed up just a few times. This rearrangement joins TRBV12-3 or TRBV12-4 to TRBJ1-2; D remains unclear. The CDR3 is 14 amino acids. V was clipped by 2 bases and J by 4 bases, with 11 bases between them. In DNA form, the CDR3 reads TGTGCCAGCAGTTTACCGGCCTGGGGCTATGGCTACACCTTC. Its protein product is CASSLPAWGYGYTF.

To note about this clonotype: Mismatch with germline at one junction end may stem from a read error. This chain uses TRBV7-2 with TRBJ1-4; D is undetermined. The CDR3 runs to 16 residues. The V gene's germline CDR1 is SGHTA and CDR2 FQGNSA. The CDR3 DNA sequence: TGTGCCAGCAGCTTAGTTGGAGGGCAGCCCAATGAAAAAGTGTTTTTT. Its protein is CASSLVGGQPNEKVFF.

In its sample, this clonotype was seen many times. CDR3 nucleotides: TGCAGTGCTACAGCAGGGACCGAAGAGACCCAGTACTTC. It translates to CSATAGTEETQYF. This chain links TRBV20-1 with TRBJ2-5; D may be TRBD1 or TRBD2 (5 bases each). The CDR3 spans 13 residues. In germline, CDR1 is DFQATT, CDR2 SNEGSKA (reference sequence). Between the trimmed V and J ends, which lost 4 bases and 3 bases, there was a span of 12 bases.

There are many counts of this clonotype. The chain links TRBV29-1 to TRBJ2-7, with D perhaps assigned TRBD1 or TRBD2 (5 bases each). Germline values: CDR1 SQVTM, CDR2 ANQGSEA. V was shortened by 8 bases and J by 1 base, with 21 bases between the two germline ends. This CDR3 spans 15 amino acids. The CDR3 spells CSIQQDGVWSYEQYF. Written as DNA, the CDR3 is TGCAGCATCCAACAGGACGGGGTTTGGTCCTACGAGCAGTACTTC.

J is TRBJ2-1 and V is TRBV7-9, with D possibly being TRBD2 (6 bases). The germline V gene has CDR1 SEHNR and CDR2 FQNEAQ (reference sequence). This CDR3 region has 15 residues. V lost 2 bases, J lost 6 bases, and 14 bases lay in between. The CDR3 loop is CASSLMGSGVNEQFF. CDR3 nucleotide sequence: TGTGCCAGCAGCTTAATGGGTTCGGGGGTCAATGAGCAGTTCTTC.

This clonotype was observed a handful of times. The CDR3 bases are TGTGCCAGCAGGGATTCGGATCAGCCCCAGCATTTT. This translates into CASRDSDQPQHF. The chain is built from TRBV12-3 or TRBV12-4 and TRBJ1-5; D not certain. The CDR3 spans 12 residues. V was trimmed by 6 bases and J by 5 bases, leaving 8 bases between them.

This clonotype was recorded at least ten times. The DNA for the CDR3 is TGTGCCATCAGTGAGCCGGCGGTTTCGCAAGAGACCCAGTACTTC. Amino acids: CAISEPAVSQETQYF. J is TRBJ2-5 and V is TRBV10-3; D unresolved. The CDR3 is 15 amino acids. CDR1 ENHRY and CDR2 SYGVKD come from the germline V gene. The ends were cut back, 2 bases at V and 2 bases at J, with 12 bases in the middle.

The rearrangement uses TRBV5-1 and TRBJ1-1, with 7 positions matching TRBD1. After removal of 2 bases from V and 0 bases from J, the junction contained 10 bases not matched to a gene. Germline-derived CDR1 and CDR2 are SGHRS and YFSETQ. The CDR3 spans 17 residues. CDR3 DNA sequence: TGCGCCAGCAGCTTCGTGAGACAGGGTAACATGAACACTGAAGCTTTCTTT. Translated, it gives CASSFVRQGNMNTEAFF.

Note on this clonotype: It may be a read error: a sequence one base away is much more abundant. The chain couples TRBV27 to TRBJ2-1; D unresolved. The CDR3 covers 10 residues. The germline V gene has CDR1 MNHEY and CDR2 SMNVEV (reference sequence). Trimming took 3 bases from V and 9 from J, leaving 3 bases between them. CDR3 nucleotides: TGTGCCAGCAGTTTCCCTGAGCAGTTCTTC. Residues: CASSFPEQFF.

The chain couples TRBV9 to TRBJ1-1; D is uncertain. The germline V and J ends were trimmed by 6 bases and 0 bases, with 9 bases remaining between them. CDR1 is SGDLS, CDR2 YYNGEE, per germline. This CDR3 comprises 13 residues. The DNA of the CDR3 is TGTGCCAGCACTCCCGTAATGAACACTGAAGCTTTCTTT. As protein: CASTPVMNTEAFF.

This clonotype came up a few times. V is TRBV7-9 and J is TRBJ2-2; D unresolved. The CDR3 consists of 15 residues. Germline CDR1 is SEHNR and CDR2 is FQNEAQ (reference sequence). The germline V and J ends were trimmed by 1 base and 4 bases, with 10 bases remaining between them. The DNA of the CDR3 is TGTGCCAGCAGCTTAGTCCCGTTGAGCACCGGGGAGCTGTTTTTT. Protein sequence: CASSLVPLSTGELFF.

Many counts were recorded for this clonotype. The chain employs TRBV20-1 and TRBJ2-1; D remains ambiguous. CDR3 length: 13 amino acids. The germline V gene encodes CDR1 DFQATT and CDR2 SNEGSKA (reference sequence). V shed 3 bases and J shed 0 bases, with 6 bases lying between them. This CDR3 is CSASTDSYNEQFF. CDR3 nucleotides: TGCAGTGCTAGTACAGACTCCTACAATGAGCAGTTCTTC.

This clonotype was counted only a few times. The chain links TRBV2 to TRBJ1-5; D gene ambiguous. The V gene lost 3 bases and the J gene lost 7 bases, with 13 bases spanning the gap. Germline values: CDR1 SNHLY, CDR2 FYNNEI. The length of the CDR3 is 14 residues. The CDR3 region has the DNA TGTGCCAGCAGTGAGTTAGGGTTTCAACAGCCCCAGCATTTT. Its translation: CASSELGFQQPQHF.

This clonotype has a count of ten or more. The V gene is TRBV20-1, the J gene TRBJ1-6, with D perhaps matching TRBD1 (6 bases). Trimming pared 5 bases from V and 5 bases from J, leaving 16 bases between. In germline, CDR1 is DFQATT, CDR2 SNEGSKA (reference sequence). The CDR3 has 15 amino acids. CDR3 in DNA: TGCAGTGCTTTCATCAGGGGCTTAGATAATTCACCCCTCCACTTT. This gives the protein CSAFIRGLDNSPLHF.

This clonotype was counted many times. The gene calls are TRBV29-1 and TRBJ2-7; no clear D gene. The CDR3 spans 12 residues. The V gene's germline CDR1 is SQVTM and CDR2 ANQGSEA. With 7 bases removed from V and 5 bases from J, the gap between germline ends came to 15 bases. The CDR3 nucleotides are TGCAGCGGATCGGACCCTAATCACGAGCAGTACTTC. Its protein product is CSGSDPNHEQYF.

This clonotype was counted only a few times. J is TRBJ1-4 and V is TRBV20-1; 7 bases are shared with TRBD1. The CDR3 sequence is 16 residues long. Per germline, CDR1 DFQATT and CDR2 SNEGSKA (reference sequence). V shed 5 bases, J shed 0 bases, and the junction held 9 bases outside the gene matches. The CDR3 is CSAFGQEFATNEKLFF. CDR3 nucleotides: TGCAGTGCTTTCGGACAGGAATTCGCAACTAATGAAAAACTGTTTTTT.

This clonotype was seen a handful of times. The rearrangement uses TRBV6-1 and TRBJ2-7, with TRBD2 identical over 7 bases. The CDR3 has 15 amino acids. The germline V gene has CDR1 MNHNS and CDR2 SASEGT. The J segment lost 3 bases and the V segment lost 5 bases, leaving 10 bases of the junction unmatched. The CDR3 loop reads CASSPRGGAGYEQYF. CDR3 sequence (DNA): TGTGCCAGCAGTCCCCGGGGAGGGGCGGGCTACGAGCAGTACTTC.

This clonotype was detected many times. The V and J genes are TRBV20-1 and TRBJ1-4; perhaps TRBD1 as D (5 bases). The CDR3 sequence is 15 residues long. V was shortened by 1 base and J by 3 bases, with 12 bases between the two germline ends. CDR1 and CDR2 from the germline V gene are DFQATT and SNEGSKA (reference sequence). The CDR3 is CSARGEGISNEKLFF. CDR3 nucleotides: TGCAGTGCTAGAGGGGAGGGGATTTCTAATGAAAAACTGTTTTTT.